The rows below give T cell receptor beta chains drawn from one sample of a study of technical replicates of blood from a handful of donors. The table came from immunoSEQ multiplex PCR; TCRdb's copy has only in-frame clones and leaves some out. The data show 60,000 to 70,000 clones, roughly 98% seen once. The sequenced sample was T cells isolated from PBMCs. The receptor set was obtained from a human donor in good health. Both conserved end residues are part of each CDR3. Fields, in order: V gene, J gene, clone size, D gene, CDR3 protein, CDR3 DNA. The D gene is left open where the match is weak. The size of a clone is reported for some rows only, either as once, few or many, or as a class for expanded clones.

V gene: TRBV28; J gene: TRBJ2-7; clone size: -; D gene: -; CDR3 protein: CASSSTGFEQYF; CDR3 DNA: TGTGCCAGCAGCAGCACAGGGTTCGAGCAGTACTTC
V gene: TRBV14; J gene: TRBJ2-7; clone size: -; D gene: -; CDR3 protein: CASSQATAVEYEQYF; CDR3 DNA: TGTGCCAGCAGCCAAGCTACAGCCGTAGAGTACGAGCAGTACTTC
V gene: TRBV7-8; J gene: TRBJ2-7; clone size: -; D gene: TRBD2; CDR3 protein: CASNPSGSFPQFVEQYF; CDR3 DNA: TGTGCCAGTAACCCTAGCGGGAGTTTTCCCCAATTTGTCGAGCAGTACTTC
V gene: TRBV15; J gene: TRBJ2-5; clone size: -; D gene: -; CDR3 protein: CATSRDEAGLGETQYF; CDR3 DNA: TGTGCCACCAGCAGAGATGAGGCAGGGCTAGGAGAGACCCAGTACTTC
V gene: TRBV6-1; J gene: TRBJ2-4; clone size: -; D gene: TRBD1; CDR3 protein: CATQGEAKNIQYF; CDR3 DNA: TGTGCCACCCAGGGGGAGGCCAAAAACATTCAGTACTTC
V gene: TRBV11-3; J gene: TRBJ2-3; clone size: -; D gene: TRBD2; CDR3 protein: CASSLGLAGRTDTQYF; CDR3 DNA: TGTGCCAGCAGCTTAGGTCTAGCGGGGCGCACAGATACGCAGTATTTT
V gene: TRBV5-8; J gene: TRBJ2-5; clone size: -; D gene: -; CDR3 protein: CASSLGTLQETQYF; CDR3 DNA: TGTGCCAGCAGCTTAGGGACATTACAAGAGACCCAGTACTTC
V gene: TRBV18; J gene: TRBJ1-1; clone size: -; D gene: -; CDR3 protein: CASSPTSEGEAFF; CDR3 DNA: TGTGCCAGCTCCCCGACTTCTGAAGGTGAAGCTTTCTTT
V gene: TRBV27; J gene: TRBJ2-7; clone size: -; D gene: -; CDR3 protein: CASSSTYEQYF; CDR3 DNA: TGTGCCAGCAGTTCAACCTACGAGCAGTACTTC
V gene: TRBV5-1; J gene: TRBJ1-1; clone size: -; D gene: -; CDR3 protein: CASSLASSIGTEAFF; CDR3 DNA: TGCGCCAGCAGCTTGGCATCCTCAATCGGTACTGAAGCTTTCTTT
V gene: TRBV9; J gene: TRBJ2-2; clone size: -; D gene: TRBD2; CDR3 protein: CASSVYSGRADGELFF; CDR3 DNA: TGTGCCAGCAGCGTGTATAGCGGGAGGGCCGACGGGGAGCTGTTTTTT
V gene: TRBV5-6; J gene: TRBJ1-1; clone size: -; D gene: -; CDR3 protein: CASSRLTVSEAFF; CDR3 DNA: TGTGCCAGCAGCCGCCTGACAGTTTCTGAAGCTTTCTTT
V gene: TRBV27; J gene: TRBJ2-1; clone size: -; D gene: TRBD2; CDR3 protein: CASSTRAGVGYNEQFF; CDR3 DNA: TGTGCCAGCAGTACCCGAGCGGGAGTGGGGTACAATGAGCAGTTCTTC
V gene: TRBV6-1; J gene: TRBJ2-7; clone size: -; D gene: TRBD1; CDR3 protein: CASRTGTGGSYEQYF; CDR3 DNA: TGTGCCAGCAGAACCGGGACAGGGGGCTCCTACGAGCAGTACTTC
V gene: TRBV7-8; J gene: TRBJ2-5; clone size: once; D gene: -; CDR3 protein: CASSLGSQETQYF; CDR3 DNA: TGTGCCAGCAGCTTAGGTTCTCAAGAGACCCAGTACTTC
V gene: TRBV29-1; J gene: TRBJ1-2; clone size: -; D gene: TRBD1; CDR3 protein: CSGVGQGHGYTF; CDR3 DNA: TGCAGCGGGGTGGGACAGGGTCATGGCTACACCTTC
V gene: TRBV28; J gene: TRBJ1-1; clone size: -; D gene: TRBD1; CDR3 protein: CASSRYGTGRQNTEAFF; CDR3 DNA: TGTGCCAGCAGTAGATATGGGACAGGGCGTCAGAACACTGAAGCTTTCTTT
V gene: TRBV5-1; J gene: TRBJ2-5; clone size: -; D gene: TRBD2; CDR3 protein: CASSLDVGGKKETQYF; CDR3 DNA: TGCGCCAGCAGCTTGGATGTGGGGGGGAAAAAAGAGACCCAGTACTTC
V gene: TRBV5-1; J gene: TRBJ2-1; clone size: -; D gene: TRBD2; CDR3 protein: CASSFRTSVMSSYNEQFF; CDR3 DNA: TGCGCCAGCAGCTTCCGGACTAGCGTGATGAGCTCCTACAATGAGCAGTTCTTC
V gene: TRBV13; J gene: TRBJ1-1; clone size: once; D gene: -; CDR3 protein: CASSLGPGNTEAFF; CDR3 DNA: TGTGCCAGCAGCTTAGGACCGGGGAACACTGAAGCTTTCTTT
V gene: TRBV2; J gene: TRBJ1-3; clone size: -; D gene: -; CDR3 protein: CASAGPGTARSGNTIYF; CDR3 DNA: TGTGCCAGCGCGGGGCCTGGGACGGCCCGATCTGGAAACACCATATATTTT
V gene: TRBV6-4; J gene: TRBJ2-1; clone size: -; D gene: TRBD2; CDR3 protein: CASSELAGVGNEQFF; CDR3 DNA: TGTGCCAGCAGCGAACTAGCGGGGGTAGGGAATGAGCAGTTCTTC
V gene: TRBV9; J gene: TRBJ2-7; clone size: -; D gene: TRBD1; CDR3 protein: CASSVQTGAAYEQYF; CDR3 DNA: TGTGCCAGCAGCGTCCAGACAGGGGCCGCCTACGAGCAGTACTTC
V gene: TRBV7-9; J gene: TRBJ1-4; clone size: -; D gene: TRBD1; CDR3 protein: CASSLRQGGNEKLFF; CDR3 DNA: TGTGCCAGCAGCCTCCGACAGGGGGGAAATGAAAAACTGTTTTTT
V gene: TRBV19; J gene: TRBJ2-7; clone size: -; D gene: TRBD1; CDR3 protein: CASSPGVVRGLYEQYF; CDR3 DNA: TGTGCCAGTAGTCCCGGGGTCGTCAGGGGGCTATACGAGCAGTACTTC
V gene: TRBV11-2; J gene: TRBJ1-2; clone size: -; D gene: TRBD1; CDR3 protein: CASSRTTGEGGYTF; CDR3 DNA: TGTGCCAGCAGCCGCACGACAGGGGAAGGAGGCTACACCTTC
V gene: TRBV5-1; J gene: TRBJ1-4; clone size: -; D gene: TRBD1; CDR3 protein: CASSLVGQGKGNPATNEKLFF; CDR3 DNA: TGCGCCAGCAGCTTGGTAGGACAGGGGAAGGGGAACCCTGCAACTAATGAAAAACTGTTTTTT
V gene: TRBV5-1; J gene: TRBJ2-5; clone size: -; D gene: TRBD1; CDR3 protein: CASSLGTGGQETQYF; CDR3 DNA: TGCGCCAGCAGCTTGGGGACAGGGGGCCAAGAGACCCAGTACTTC
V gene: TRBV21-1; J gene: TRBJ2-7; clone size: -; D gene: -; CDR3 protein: CASSKYQGSYEQYF; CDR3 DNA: TGTGCCAGCAGCAAATACCAGGGTTCCTACGAGCAGTACTTC
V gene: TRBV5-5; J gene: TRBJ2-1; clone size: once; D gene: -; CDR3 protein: CASSWGVELWDNEQFF; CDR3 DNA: TGTGCCAGCAGCTGGGGGGTAGAATTATGGGACAATGAGCAGTTCTTC
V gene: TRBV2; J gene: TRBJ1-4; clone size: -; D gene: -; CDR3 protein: CASRPGLRNEKLFF; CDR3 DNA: TGTGCCAGCAGGCCGGGACTCCGGAATGAAAAACTGTTTTTT
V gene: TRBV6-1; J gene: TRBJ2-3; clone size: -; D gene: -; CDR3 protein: CASSHSRQGTDTQYF; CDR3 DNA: TGTGCCAGCAGCCACAGCCGACAGGGCACAGATACGCAGTATTTT
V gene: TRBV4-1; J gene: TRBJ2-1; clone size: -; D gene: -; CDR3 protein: CASRYDTGSYNEQFF; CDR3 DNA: TGCGCCAGCAGATACGACACCGGCTCCTACAATGAGCAGTTCTTC
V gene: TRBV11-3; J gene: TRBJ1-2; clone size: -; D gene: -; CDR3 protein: CASSVNEYGYTF; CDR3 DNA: TGTGCCAGCAGCGTTAACGAGTATGGCTACACCTTC
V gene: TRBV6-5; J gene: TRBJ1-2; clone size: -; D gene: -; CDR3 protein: CASSYTETGDNYGYTF; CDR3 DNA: TGTGCCAGCAGTTACACGGAGACAGGTGATAACTATGGCTACACCTTC
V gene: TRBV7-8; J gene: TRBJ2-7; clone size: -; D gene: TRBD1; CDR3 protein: CASSWKDRRTSYEQYF; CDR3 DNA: TGTGCCAGCAGCTGGAAGGACAGGCGGACATCCTACGAGCAGTACTTC
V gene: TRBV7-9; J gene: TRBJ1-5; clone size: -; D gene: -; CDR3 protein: CASSPEPQHF; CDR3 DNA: TGTGCCAGCAGCCCGGAGCCCCAGCATTTT
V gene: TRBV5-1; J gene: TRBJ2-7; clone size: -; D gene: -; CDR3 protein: CASSLATPYEQYF; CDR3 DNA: TGCGCCAGCAGCTTGGCGACTCCCTACGAGCAGTACTTC
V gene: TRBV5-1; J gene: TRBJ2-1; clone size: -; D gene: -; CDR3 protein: CASSLYSSYNEQFF; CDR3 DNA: TGCGCCAGCAGCCTTTACAGCTCCTACAATGAGCAGTTCTTC
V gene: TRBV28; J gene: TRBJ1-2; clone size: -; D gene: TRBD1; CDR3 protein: CASSLKWGQVGKYGYTF; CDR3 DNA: TGTGCCAGCAGTTTGAAGTGGGGACAGGTGGGGAAATACGGCTACACCTTC
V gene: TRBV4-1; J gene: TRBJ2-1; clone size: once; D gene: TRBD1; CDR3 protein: CASSQGRGLNYNEQFF; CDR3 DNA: TGCGCCAGCAGCCAAGGCAGGGGGCTTAACTACAATGAGCAGTTCTTC
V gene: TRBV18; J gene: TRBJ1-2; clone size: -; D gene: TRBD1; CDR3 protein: CASSPPGQGIYGYTF; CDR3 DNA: TGTGCCAGCTCACCACCGGGACAGGGGATCTATGGCTACACCTTC
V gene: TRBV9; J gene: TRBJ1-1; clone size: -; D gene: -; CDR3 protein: CASSVATNTEAFF; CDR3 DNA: TGTGCCAGCAGCGTAGCCACTAACACTGAAGCTTTCTTT
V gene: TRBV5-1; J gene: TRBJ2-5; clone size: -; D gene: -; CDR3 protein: CASSLGGRGGETQYF; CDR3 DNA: TGCGCCAGCAGCTTGGGGGGTAGGGGTGGAGAGACCCAGTACTTC
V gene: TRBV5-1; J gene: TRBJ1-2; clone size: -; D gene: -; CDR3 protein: CASSETGLRTYGYTF; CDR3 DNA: TGCGCCAGCAGCGAAACAGGGTTGAGGACCTATGGCTACACCTTC
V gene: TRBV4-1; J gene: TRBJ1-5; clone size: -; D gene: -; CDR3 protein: CASRPTGFNQPQHF; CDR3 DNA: TGCGCCAGCAGACCTACAGGTTTCAATCAGCCCCAGCATTTT
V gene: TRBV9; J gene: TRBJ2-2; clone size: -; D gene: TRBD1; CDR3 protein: CASRTGKNAGELFF; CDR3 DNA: TGTGCCAGCAGGACAGGGAAAAATGCCGGGGAGCTGTTTTTT
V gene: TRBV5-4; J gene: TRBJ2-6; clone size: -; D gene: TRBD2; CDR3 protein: CASSRPSGATTGANVLTF; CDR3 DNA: TGTGCCAGCAGCCGCCCAAGCGGGGCAACGACTGGGGCCAACGTCCTGACTTTC
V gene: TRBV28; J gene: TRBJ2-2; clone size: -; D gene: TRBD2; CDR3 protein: CASTPQGGKLAEANTGELFF; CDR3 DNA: TGTGCCAGCACCCCACAGGGAGGCAAACTAGCGGAGGCGAACACCGGGGAGCTGTTTTTT
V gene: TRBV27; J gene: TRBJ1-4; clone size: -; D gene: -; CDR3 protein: CASSLAGTATNEKLFF; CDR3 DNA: TGTGCCAGCAGTTTGGCCGGGACTGCAACTAATGAAAAACTGTTTTTT
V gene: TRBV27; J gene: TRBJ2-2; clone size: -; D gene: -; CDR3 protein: CASSSVGELFF; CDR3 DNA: TGTGCCAGCAGTTCGGTGGGGGAGCTGTTTTTT
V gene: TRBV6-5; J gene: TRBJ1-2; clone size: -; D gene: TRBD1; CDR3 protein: CASTQGGGYTF; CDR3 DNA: TGTGCCAGCACCCAGGGGGGTGGCTACACCTTC
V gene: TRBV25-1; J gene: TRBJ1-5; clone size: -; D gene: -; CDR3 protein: CASSRGGVTPQHF; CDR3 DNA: TGTGCCAGTAGTAGGGGTGGCGTGACGCCCCAGCATTTT
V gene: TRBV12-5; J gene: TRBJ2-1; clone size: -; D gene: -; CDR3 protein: CASRSPGVGSYNEQFF; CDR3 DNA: TGTGCTAGTAGGTCCCCGGGGGTAGGCTCCTACAATGAGCAGTTCTTC